The T cell receptor beta chain under discussion was sequenced for a study of T cells in Graves' hyperthyroidism and ophthalmopathy. A remark on this clonotype: A read error may explain this, as a much larger clone is one base away.

TCR beta CDR3 region amplification was performed from RNA transcripts. HTBI primers were employed in a first-round RT-PCR of the TCR CDR3. TCRdb re-derived calls from the multiplex PCR reads in MiXCR, one entry per CDR3 protein. The sample lists around 760,000 distinct CDR3 sequences, roughly 32% occurring once. Newly diagnosed hyperthyroidism patients aged 18 to 65 years had disease lasting under 2 months. It was over 9.5 ml of fresh peripheral blood that supplied the PBMCs. V dropped 2 bases and J dropped 0 bases, with 7 bases sitting between them. The CDR3 is 13 residues long. The V gene's germline CDR1 is DFQATT and CDR2 SNEGSKA (reference sequence).

The receptor comes from a woman between 35 and 50 years old with Graves' hyperthyroidism. What was sequenced was blood. The J gene is TRBJ1-1, the V gene TRBV20-1; no firm D call. CDR3 in DNA: TGCAGTGCTAGACTACGTTTGAACACTGAAGCTTTCTTT. Translation: CSARLRLNTEAFF.